This T cell receptor (beta chain) comes out of a study of blood T cell repertoires in COVID-19. In the study overall: T cells, B-cell-depleted T cells, or PBMCs supplied cDNA or gDNA.

V was shortened by 2 bases and J by 5 bases, with 7 bases between the two germline ends. The CDR3 loop spans 14 amino acids. Germline CDR1 is MNHEY and CDR2 is SVGAGI. The assay was immunoSEQ multiplex PCR, and TCRdb's table has in-frame clones only and misses some. Altogether approximately 270,000 clones are present, about 91% being singletons, with the ten largest covering 1.2% to 1.5%. This TCR was recovered from an elderly man with acute or convalescent COVID-19. The sequenced sample consisted of peripheral blood. This rearrangement joins TRBV6-5 to TRBJ1-6; D perhaps matches TRBD1 (5 bases). The CDR3 sequence: CASSYRQNNSPLHF. The CDR3 nucleotides read TGTGCCAGCAGTTACCGACAGAATAATTCACCCCTCCACTTT.